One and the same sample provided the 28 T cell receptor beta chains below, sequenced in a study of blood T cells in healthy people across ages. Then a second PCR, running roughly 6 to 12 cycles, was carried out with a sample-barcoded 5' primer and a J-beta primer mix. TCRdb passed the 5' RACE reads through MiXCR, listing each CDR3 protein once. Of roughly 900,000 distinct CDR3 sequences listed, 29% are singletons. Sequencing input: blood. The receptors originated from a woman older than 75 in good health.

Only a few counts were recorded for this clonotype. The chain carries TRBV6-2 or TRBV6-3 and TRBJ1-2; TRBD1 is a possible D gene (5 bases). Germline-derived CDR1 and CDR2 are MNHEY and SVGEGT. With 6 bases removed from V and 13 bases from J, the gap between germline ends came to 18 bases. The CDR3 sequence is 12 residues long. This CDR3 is CASSSPRQGATF. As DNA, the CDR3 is TGTGCCAGCAGCTCTCCCCGTCAGGGAGCCACCTTC.

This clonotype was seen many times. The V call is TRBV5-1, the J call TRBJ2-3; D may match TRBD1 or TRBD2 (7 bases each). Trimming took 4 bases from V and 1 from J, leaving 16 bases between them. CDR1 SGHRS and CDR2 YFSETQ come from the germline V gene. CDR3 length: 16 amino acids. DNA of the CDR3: TGCGCCAGCAGCCCCAGGGGGGGTGGAGGCACAGATACGCAGTATTTT. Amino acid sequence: CASSPRGGGGTDTQYF.

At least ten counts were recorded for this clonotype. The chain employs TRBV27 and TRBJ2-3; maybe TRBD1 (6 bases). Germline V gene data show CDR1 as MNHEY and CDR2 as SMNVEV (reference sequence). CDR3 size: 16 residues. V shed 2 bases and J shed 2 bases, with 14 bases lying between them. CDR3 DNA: TGTGCCAGCAGTTTAATCCAGGGGATTTACACAGATACGCAGTATTTT. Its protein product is CASSLIQGIYTDTQYF.

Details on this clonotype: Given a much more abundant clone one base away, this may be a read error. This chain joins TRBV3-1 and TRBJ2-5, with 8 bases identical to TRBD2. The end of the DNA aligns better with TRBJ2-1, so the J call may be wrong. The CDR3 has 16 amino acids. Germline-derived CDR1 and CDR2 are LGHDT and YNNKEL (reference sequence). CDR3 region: CASSQDRTSGQETQFF. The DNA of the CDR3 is TGTGCCAGCAGCCAAGATCGAACTAGCGGACAAGAGACCCAGTTCTTC.

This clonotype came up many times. The CDR3 DNA sequence: TGCAGTGCTTTGATCAGGGGAGAGACCCAGTACTTC. Residues: CSALIRGETQYF. The chain has TRBV20-1 and TRBJ2-5, with D possibly TRBD1 on 6 matching bases. Germline V lookup: CDR1 DFQATT, CDR2 SNEGSKA (reference sequence). This CDR3 contains 12 residues. The V end lost 5 bases, the J end lost 4 bases, and 11 bases lay between the germline ends.

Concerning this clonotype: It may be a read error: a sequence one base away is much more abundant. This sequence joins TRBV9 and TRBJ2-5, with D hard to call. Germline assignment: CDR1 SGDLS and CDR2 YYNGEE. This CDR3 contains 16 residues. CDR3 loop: CASSVGPYLGQETRYF. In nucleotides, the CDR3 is TGTGCCAGCAGCGTAGGCCCATATTTGGGCCAAGAGACCCGGTACTTC.

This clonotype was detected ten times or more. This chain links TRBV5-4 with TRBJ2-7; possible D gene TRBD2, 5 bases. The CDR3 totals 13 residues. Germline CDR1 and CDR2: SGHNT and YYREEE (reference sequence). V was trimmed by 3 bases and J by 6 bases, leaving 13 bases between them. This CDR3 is CASSSQVAGEQYF. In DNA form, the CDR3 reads TGTGCCAGCAGCTCCCAGGTCGCGGGCGAGCAGTACTTC.

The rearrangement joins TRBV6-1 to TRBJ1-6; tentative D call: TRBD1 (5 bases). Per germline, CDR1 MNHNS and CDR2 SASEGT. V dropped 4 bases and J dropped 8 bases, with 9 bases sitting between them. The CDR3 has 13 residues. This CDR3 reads CASSVREDSPLHF. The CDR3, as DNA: TGTGCCAGCAGTGTCAGGGAAGATTCACCCCTCCACTTT.

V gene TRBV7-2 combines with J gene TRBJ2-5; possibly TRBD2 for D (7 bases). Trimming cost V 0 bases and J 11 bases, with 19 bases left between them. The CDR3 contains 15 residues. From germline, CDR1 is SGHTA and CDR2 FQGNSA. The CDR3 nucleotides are TGTGCCAGCAGCTTAGCGCTAGGGTCGGGGGGCAAGCAGTACTTC. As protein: CASSLALGSGGKQYF.

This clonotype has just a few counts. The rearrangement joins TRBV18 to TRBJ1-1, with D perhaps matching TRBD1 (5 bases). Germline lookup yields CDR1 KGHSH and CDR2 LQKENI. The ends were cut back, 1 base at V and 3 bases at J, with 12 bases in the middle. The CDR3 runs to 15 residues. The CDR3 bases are TGTGCCAGCTCACCACTCAGGGACTCGGACACTGAAGCTTTCTTT. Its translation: CASSPLRDSDTEAFF. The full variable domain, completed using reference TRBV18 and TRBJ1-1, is NAGVMQNPRHLVRRRGQEARLRCSPMKGHSHVYWYRQLPEEGLKFMVYLQKENIIDESGMPKERFSAEFPKEGPSILRIQQVVRGDSAAYFCASSPLRDSDTEAFFGQGTRLTVV.

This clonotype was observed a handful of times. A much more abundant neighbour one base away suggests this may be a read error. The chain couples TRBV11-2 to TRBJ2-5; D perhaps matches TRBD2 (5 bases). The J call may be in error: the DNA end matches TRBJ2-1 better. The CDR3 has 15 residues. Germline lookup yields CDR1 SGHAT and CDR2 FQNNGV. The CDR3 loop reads CASSLVAGWQETQFF. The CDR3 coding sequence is TGTGCCAGCAGCTTAGTGGCGGGTTGGCAAGAGACCCAGTTCTTC.

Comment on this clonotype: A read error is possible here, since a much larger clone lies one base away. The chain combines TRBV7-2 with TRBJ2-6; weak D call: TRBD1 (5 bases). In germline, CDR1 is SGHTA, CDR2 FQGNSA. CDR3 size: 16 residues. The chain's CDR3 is CASSLLVSSGADVLTF. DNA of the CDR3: TGTGCCAGCAGCCTACTGGTGAGCTCTGGGGCCGACGTCCTGACTTTC.

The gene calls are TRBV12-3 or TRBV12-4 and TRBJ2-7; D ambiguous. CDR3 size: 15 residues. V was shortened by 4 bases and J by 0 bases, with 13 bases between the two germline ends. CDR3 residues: CASSSRPPVSYEQYF. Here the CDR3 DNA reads TGTGCCAGCAGTTCTAGGCCTCCTGTCTCCTACGAGCAGTACTTC.

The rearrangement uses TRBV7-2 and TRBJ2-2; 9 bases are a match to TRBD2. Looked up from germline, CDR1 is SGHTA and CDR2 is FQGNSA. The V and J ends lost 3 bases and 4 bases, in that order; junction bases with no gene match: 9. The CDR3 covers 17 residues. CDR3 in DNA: TGTGCCAGCAGCTTGGCCCGGGGTAGCGGGGGCACCGGGGAGCTGTTTTTT. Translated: CASSLARGSGGTGELFF. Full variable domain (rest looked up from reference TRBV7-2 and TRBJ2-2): GAGVSQSPSNKVTEKGKDVELRCDPISGHTALYWYRQSLGQGLEFLIYFQGNSAPDKSGLPSDRFSAERTGGSVSTLTIQRTQQEDSAVYLCASSLARGSGGTGELFFGEGSRLTVL.

The chain's CDR3 is CSVKPLGQGVYEQYF. CDR3 sequence (DNA): TGCAGTGTTAAGCCCCTTGGACAGGGGGTGTACGAGCAGTACTTC. The chain is built from TRBV20-1 and TRBJ2-4; 10 nucleotides match TRBD1. The end of the DNA aligns better with TRBJ2-7, so the J call may be wrong. This CDR3 is built from 15 residues. From germline, CDR1 is DFQATT and CDR2 SNEGSKA (reference sequence).

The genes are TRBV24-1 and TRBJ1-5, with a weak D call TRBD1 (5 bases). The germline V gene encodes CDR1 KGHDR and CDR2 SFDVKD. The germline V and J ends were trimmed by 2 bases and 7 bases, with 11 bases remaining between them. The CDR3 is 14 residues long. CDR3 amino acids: CATSDSQAGQPQHF. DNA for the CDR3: TGTGCCACCAGTGATTCGCAAGCAGGGCAGCCCCAGCATTTT.

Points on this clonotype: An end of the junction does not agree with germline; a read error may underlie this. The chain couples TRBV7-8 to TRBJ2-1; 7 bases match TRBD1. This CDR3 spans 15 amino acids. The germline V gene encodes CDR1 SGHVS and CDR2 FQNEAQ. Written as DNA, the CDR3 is TGTGCCAGCGGCTTGACGGGACAGTCCTACAATGAGCAGTTCTTC. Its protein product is CASGLTGQSYNEQFF.

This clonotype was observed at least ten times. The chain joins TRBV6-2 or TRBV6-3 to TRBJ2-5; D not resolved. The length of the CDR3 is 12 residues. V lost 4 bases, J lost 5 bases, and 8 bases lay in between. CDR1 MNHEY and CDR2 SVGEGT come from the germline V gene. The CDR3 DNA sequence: TGTGCCAGCAGTTGGAGTCGGGAGACCCAGTACTTC. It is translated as CASSWSRETQYF.

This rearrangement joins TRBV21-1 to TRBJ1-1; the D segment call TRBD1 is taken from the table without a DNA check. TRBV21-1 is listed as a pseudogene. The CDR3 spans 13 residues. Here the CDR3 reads CAGLPQGVTEAFF. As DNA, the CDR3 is TGTGCCGGGCTGCCTCAGGGGGTTACTGAAGCTTTCTTT.

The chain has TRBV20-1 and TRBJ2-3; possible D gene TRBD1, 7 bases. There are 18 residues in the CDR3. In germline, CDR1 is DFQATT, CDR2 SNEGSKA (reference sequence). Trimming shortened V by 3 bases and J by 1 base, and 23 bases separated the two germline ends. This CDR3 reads CSASRQGGLSRGTDTQYF. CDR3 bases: TGCAGTGCTAGCCGACAGGGAGGTCTTTCACGGGGCACAGATACGCAGTATTTT.

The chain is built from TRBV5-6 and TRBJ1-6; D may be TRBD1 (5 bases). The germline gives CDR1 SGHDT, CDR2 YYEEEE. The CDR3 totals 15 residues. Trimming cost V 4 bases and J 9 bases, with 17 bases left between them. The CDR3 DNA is TGTGCCAGCAGCGGGGGACCCGGCCTGCCTTCACCCCTCCACTTT. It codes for CASSGGPGLPSPLHF.

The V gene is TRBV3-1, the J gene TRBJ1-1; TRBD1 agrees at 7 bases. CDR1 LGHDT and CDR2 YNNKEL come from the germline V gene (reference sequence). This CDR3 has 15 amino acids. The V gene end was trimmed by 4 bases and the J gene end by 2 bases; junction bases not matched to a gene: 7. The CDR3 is CASSLPGQINTEAFF. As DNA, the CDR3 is TGTGCCAGCAGCCTGCCGGGACAGATAAACACTGAAGCTTTCTTT.

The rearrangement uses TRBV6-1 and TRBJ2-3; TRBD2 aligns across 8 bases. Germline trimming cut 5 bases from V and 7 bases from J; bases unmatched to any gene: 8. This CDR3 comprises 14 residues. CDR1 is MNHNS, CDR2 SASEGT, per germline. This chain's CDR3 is CASSPRGGLYTQYF. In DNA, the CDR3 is TGTGCCAGCAGTCCCCGGGGGGGGCTGTATACGCAGTATTTT.

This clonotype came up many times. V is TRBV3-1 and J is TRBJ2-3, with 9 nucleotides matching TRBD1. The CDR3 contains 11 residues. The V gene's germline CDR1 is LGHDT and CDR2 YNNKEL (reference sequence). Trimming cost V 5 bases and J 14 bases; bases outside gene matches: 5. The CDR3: CASSTQGAVYF. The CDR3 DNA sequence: TGTGCCAGCAGCACACAGGGGGCGGTGTATTTT.

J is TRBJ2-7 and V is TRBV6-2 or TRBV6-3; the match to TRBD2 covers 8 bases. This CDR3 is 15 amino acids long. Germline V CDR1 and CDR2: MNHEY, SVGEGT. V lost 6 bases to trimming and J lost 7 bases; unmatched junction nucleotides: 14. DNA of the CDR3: TGTGCCAGCAGCCCGCGGCGGGGGGTTGACAATGAGCAGTACTTC. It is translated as CASSPRRGVDNEQYF.

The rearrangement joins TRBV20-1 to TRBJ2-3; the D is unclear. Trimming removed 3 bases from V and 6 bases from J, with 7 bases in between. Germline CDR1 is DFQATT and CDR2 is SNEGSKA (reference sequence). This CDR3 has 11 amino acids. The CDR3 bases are TGCAGTGCTAGTCTGTCCGATACGCAGTATTTT. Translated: CSASLSDTQYF.

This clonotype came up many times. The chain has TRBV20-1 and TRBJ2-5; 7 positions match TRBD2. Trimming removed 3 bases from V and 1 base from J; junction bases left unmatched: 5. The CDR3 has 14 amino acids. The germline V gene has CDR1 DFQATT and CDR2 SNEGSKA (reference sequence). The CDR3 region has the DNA TGCAGTGCTAGGGTAGGCGGGGGCCAAGAGACCCAGTACTTC. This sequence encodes CSARVGGGQETQYF.

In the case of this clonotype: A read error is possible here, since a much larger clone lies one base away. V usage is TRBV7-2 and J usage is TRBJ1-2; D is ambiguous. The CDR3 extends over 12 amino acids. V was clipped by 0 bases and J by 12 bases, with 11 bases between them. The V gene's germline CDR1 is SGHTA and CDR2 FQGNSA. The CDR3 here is CASSLAFRGDTF. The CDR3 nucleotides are TGTGCCAGCAGCTTAGCGTTTCGGGGAGACACCTTC.